The present entry profiles one T cell receptor beta chain with its context. This record comes from a study of blood T cell repertoires in COVID-19. This CDR3 contains 16 residues. V dropped 2 bases and J dropped 4 bases, with 17 bases sitting between them. CDR1 and CDR2 from the germline V gene are SEHNR and FQNEAQ (reference sequence). Measured with immunoSEQ multiplex PCR; TCRdb has only the in-frame clones, and not every one. The sample lists about 120,000 clones; roughly 81% were seen once. Sample: peripheral blood. The gene calls are TRBV7-9 and TRBJ1-2; D is perhaps TRBD1 (6 bases). This clonotype originated in a human donor in a cohort sampled during active COVID-19. This CDR3 is CASSLNRPQGGYGYTF. CDR3 DNA sequence: TGTGCCAGCAGCTTAAATCGGCCACAGGGCGGCTATGGCTACACCTTC. Variable domain in full (rest from reference TRBV7-9 and TRBJ1-2): DTGVSQNPRHKITKRGQNVTFRCDPISEHNRLYWYRQTLGQGPEFLTYFQNEAQLEKSRLLSDRFSAERPKGSFSTLEIQRTEQGDSAMYLCASSLNRPQGGYGYTFGSGTRLTVV.